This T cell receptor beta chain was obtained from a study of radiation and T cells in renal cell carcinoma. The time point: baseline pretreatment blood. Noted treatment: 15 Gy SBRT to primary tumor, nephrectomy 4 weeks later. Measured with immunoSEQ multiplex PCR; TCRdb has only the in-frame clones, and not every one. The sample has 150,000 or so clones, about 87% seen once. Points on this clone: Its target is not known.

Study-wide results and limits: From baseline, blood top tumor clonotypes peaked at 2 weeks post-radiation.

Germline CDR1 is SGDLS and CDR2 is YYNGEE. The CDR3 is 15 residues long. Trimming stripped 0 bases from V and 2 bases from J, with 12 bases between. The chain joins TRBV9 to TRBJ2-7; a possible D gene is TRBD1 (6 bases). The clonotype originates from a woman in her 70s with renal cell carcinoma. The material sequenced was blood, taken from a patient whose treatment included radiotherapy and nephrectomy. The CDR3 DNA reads TGTGCCAGCAGCGTAGCGGGGACATGGACCTACGAGCAGTACTTC. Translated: CASSVAGTWTYEQYF. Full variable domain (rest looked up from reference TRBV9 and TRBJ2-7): DSGVTQTPKHLITATGQRVTLRCSPRSGDLSVYWYQQSLDQGLQFLIQYYNGEERAKGNILERFSAQQFPDLHSELNLSSLELGDSALYFCASSVAGTWTYEQYFGPGTRLTVT.